This T cell receptor (beta chain) was sequenced in a study of breast tumors, draining lymph nodes, adjacent tissues. Broader study findings: Luminal-like breast cancer showed significantly higher tumor–nontumor repertoire similarity than basal-like. The data were judged consistent with most tumor T cells coming from lymph node and expanding in tumor.

Unmatched junction bases numbered 5, after V lost 3 bases and J lost 2 bases. CDR1 and CDR2 from the germline V gene are GTSNPN and SVGIG (reference sequence). The CDR3 runs to 14 residues. TCRdb re-analysed the multiplex PCR reads in MiXCR, keeping a single row per CDR3 protein. The table includes 250,000 or so distinct CDR3 sequences, around 31% detected once. This clonotype has ten or more counts. Its specificity is unknown. Axillary draining lymph nodes of breast cancer patients supplied the node samples. The chain carries TRBV30 and TRBJ2-7; 9 nucleotides align to TRBD2. The clonotype was recovered from a female donor with breast cancer. Some clones in this sample may be carry-over from other donors' samples. The sequencing sample was made of axillary lymph node tissue. The CDR3 reads CAWRLAGSTYEQYF. For the CDR3, the DNA is TGTGCCTGGAGGCTAGCGGGATCCACCTACGAGCAGTACTTC. Supplemented by reference TRBV30 and TRBJ2-7, the full variable domain reads SQTIHQWPATLVQPVGSPLSLECTVEGTSNPNLYWYRQAAGRGLQLLFYSVGIGQISSEVPQNLSASRPQDRQFILSSKKLLLSDSGFYLCAWRLAGSTYEQYFGPGTRLTVT.